A selection of T cell receptor beta chains follows, all from one sample in a study of blood T cell repertoires in COVID-19. TCRdb keeps only in-frame clones here, not all; method: immunoSEQ multiplex PCR. The sample consists of some 180,000 clones, about four fifths of them appearing once. Source material: peripheral blood. These receptors originate from a woman aged 60-75 years with COVID-19, enrolled during active disease. Each CDR3 is given with its conserved first and last residue. D genes are given only for firm matches. Clone size is given for some rows only: seen once, a few or many times, or a class if the clone is expanded.

v_gene	j_gene	d_gene	abundance	CDR3aa	CDR3nt
TRBV5-1	TRBJ1-3	NA	NA	CASSLDRGASGNTIYF	TGCGCCAGCAGCTTGGATCGGGGGGCCTCTGGAAACACCATATATTTT
TRBV19	TRBJ2-5	TRBD2	NA	CASSTALAGHPETQYF	TGTGCCAGTAGTACTGCTCTAGCGGGACACCCAGAGACCCAGTACTTC
TRBV19	TRBJ2-2	TRBD2	NA	CASSIGGLAAGELFF	TGTGCCAGTAGTATTGGGGGACTAGCAGCCGGGGAGCTGTTTTTT
TRBV14	TRBJ1-2	NA	NA	CASSRGRGSGNYGYTF	TGTGCCAGCAGCCGAGGGCGGGGGAGCGGAAACTATGGCTACACCTTC
TRBV2	TRBJ2-1	TRBD1	NA	CASSATGGNEQFF	TGTGCCAGCAGTGCGACAGGGGGCAATGAGCAGTTCTTC
TRBV30	TRBJ2-1	NA	NA	CAWRNRIRAWRGLNNEQFF	TGTGCCTGGAGGAACAGGATCCGAGCGTGGCGGGGTCTCAACAATGAGCAGTTCTTC
TRBV10-1	TRBJ1-3	NA	NA	CASSATGTGNTIYF	TGCGCCAGCAGTGCGACGGGAACTGGAAACACCATATATTTT
TRBV3-1/TRBV3-2	TRBJ1-6	TRBD1	NA	CASTSLTGESSPLHF	TGTGCCAGCACCAGCTTGACAGGGGAGAGTTCACCCCTCCACTTT
TRBV5-1	TRBJ2-2	NA	NA	CASSQQWRSYDTGELFF	TGCGCCAGCAGCCAACAGTGGAGGAGTTATGACACGGGGGAGCTGTTTTTT
TRBV19	TRBJ1-5	NA	many	CASSSNREQPQHF	TGTGCCAGTAGTAGCAACAGGGAACAGCCCCAGCATTTT
TRBV5-1	TRBJ2-6	NA	NA	CASSLGGSGANVLTF	TGCGCCAGCAGCTTGGGAGGTTCTGGGGCCAACGTCCTGACTTTC
TRBV30	TRBJ2-5	NA	NA	CAWMPGSQETQYF	TGTGCCTGGATGCCAGGGTCCCAAGAGACCCAGTACTTC
TRBV20-1	TRBJ2-1	TRBD2	NA	CSASALAGFYNEQFF	TGCAGTGCTAGTGCTCTAGCGGGATTCTACAATGAGCAGTTCTTC
TRBV6-5	TRBJ1-3	NA	NA	CASKRRDNSGNTIYF	TGTGCCAGCAAACGCAGGGACAACTCTGGAAACACCATATATTTT
TRBV19	TRBJ2-2	TRBD2	NA	CASRLAGATGELFF	TGTGCCAGTAGGCTAGCGGGGGCCACCGGGGAGCTGTTTTTT
TRBV5-1	TRBJ2-1	NA	NA	CASSLGGRNNEQFF	TGCGCCAGCAGCTTGGGGGGCAGAAACAATGAGCAGTTCTTC
TRBV18	TRBJ1-2	TRBD1	NA	CASSGQGDAGYTF	TGTGCCAGCTCAGGCCAGGGGGATGCTGGCTACACCTTC
TRBV28	TRBJ1-6	NA	NA	CASSSRTAPSPLHF	TGTGCCAGCAGTTCGCGGACAGCTCCTTCACCCCTCCACTTT
TRBV19	TRBJ2-1	NA	NA	CASSRRDEQFF	TGTGCCAGTAGTCGACGGGATGAGCAGTTCTTC
TRBV10-3	TRBJ2-6	TRBD2	NA	CAITKGLAGDPSGANVLTF	TGTGCCATCACTAAAGGACTAGCGGGAGATCCCTCTGGGGCCAACGTCCTGACTTTC